This T cell receptor beta chain was obtained from a study of T-cell reconstitution after alpha-beta-depleted transplantation in children. This clonotype was recorded a few times. Its antigen is currently unknown. Germline and junction disagree at one end, which may indicate a read error. Whole-study results and caveats: T-cell numbers and diversity one year post-transplant derived largely from freshly generated T cells.

Per the germline V gene, CDR1 is SSHAT and CDR2 is FNYEAQ (reference sequence). The CDR3 is made up of 15 amino acids. A TCRbeta library incorporating unique molecular identifiers was prepared. One entry per CDR3 protein, called by TCRdb with MiXCR from the PCR reads. Of some 350,000 distinct CDR3 sequences listed, around 15% are singletons. J is TRBJ2-7 and V is TRBV7-7, with 9 bases lining up with TRBD2. The TCR sequence derives from a male patient aged 2 to 9 who had a stem cell transplant for acute lymphoblastic leukemia, so the T cells may come from the graft donor. Specimen: PBMCs, mostly from graft donor cells, collected 360 days after TCRalphabeta/CD19-depleted stem cell transplant. The CDR3 protein is CASSPGRGGSYEQYF. The DNA for the CDR3 is TGTGCTAGCAGCCCCGGGCGGGGGGGCTCCTACGAGCAGTACTTC. Full variable domain (outside the CDR3, taken from reference TRBV7-7 and TRBJ2-7): GAGVSQSPRYKVTKRGQDVTLRCDPISSHATLYWYQQALGQGPEFLTYFNYEAQPDKSGLPSDRFSAERPEGSISTLTIQRTEQRDSAMYRCASSPGRGGSYEQYFGPGTRLTVT.